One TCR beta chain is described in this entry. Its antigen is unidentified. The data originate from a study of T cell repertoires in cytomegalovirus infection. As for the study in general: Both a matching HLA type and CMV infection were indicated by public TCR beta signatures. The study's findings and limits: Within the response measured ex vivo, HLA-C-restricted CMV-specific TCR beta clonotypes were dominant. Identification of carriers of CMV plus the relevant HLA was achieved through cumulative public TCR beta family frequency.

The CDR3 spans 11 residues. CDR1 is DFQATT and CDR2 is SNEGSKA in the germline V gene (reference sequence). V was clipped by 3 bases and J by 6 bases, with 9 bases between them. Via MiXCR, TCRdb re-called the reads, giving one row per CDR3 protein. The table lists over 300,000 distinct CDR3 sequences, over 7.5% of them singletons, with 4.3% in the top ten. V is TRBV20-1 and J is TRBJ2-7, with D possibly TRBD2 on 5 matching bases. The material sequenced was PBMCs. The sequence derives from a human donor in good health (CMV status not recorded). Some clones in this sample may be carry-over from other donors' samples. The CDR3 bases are TGCAGTGCTAGTTTAGCGTCCGAGCAGTACTTC. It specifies CSASLASEQYF.